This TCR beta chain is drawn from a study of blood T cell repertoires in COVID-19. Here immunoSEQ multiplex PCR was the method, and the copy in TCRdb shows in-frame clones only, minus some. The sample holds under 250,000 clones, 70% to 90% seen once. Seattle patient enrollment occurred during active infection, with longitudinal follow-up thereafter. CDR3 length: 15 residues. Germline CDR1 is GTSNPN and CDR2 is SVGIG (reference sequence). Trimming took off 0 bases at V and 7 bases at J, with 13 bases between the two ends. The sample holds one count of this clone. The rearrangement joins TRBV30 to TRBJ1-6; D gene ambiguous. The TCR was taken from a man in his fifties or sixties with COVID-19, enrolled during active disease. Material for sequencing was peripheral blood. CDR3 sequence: CAWSVGPTTNSPLHF. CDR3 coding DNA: TGTGCCTGGAGTGTTGGTCCGACGACAAATTCACCCCTCCACTTT.